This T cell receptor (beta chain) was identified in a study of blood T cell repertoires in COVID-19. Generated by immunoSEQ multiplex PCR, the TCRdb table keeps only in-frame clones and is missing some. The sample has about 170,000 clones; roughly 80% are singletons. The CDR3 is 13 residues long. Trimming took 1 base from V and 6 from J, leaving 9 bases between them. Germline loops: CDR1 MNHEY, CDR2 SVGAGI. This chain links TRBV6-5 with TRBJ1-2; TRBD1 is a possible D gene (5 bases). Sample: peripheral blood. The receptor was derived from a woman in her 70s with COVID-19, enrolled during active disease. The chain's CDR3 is CASSYWGQDGYTF. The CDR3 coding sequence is TGTGCCAGCAGTTACTGGGGCCAGGATGGCTACACCTTC.